Listed below are T cell receptor beta chains from one sample, sequenced in a study of cytomegalovirus exposure and HLA in healthy donors. The protocol was immunoSEQ multiplex PCR, while the TCRdb copy is restricted to in-frame clones and leaves out a portion. The table lists 250,000 to 350,000 clones, over 75% of them singletons. Sequencing was done on a sample of PBMCs. Receptors were obtained from a woman under 30 in good health and CMV-seronegative. Both conserved end residues are part of each CDR3. The D gene is left open where the match is weak. A clone size is listed for some rows: how often the clone was seen (once, few, many), or a class if it is expanded.

NA,TRBV25-1,TRBJ1-4,NA,CASSATTATNEKLFF,TGTGCCAGCAGTGCGACGACAGCAACTAATGAAAAACTGTTTTTT
TRBD1,TRBV7-6,TRBJ2-5,NA,CASSSRRGQGLETQYF,TGTGCCAGCAGCTCGCGGCGGGGACAGGGATTGGAGACCCAGTACTTC
NA,TRBV27,TRBJ2-1,NA,CASSPRAGRQVYNEQFF,TGTGCCAGCAGTCCCCGGGCCGGAAGACAGGTCTACAATGAGCAGTTCTTC
NA,TRBV6-5,TRBJ2-3,NA,CASRFPGTDTQYF,TGTGCCAGCAGGTTCCCGGGCACAGATACGCAGTATTTT
NA,TRBV28,TRBJ2-1,NA,CASSLTGKVGNEQFF,TGTGCCAGCAGCTTGACCGGGAAGGTCGGAAATGAGCAGTTCTTC
NA,TRBV10-3,TRBJ1-4,NA,CATQQAATNEKLFF,TGTGCCACCCAACAGGCCGCAACTAATGAAAAACTGTTTTTT
NA,TRBV5-1,TRBJ1-2,NA,CASSLSQSYGYTF,TGCGCCAGCAGCTTGTCACAGTCATATGGCTACACCTTC
TRBD2,TRBV4-1,TRBJ2-7,NA,CASSQDPASGVYEQYF,TGCGCCAGCAGCCAAGATCCTGCTAGCGGGGTCTACGAGCAGTACTTC
NA,TRBV6-1,TRBJ1-1,NA,CASTRNRNTEAFF,TGTGCCAGCACCCGAAACAGAAACACTGAAGCTTTCTTT
NA,TRBV6-5,TRBJ2-2,NA,CASSTVLANTGELFF,TGTGCCAGCAGTACTGTCTTAGCGAACACCGGGGAGCTGTTTTTT
NA,TRBV13,TRBJ2-1,NA,CASSLAGLQFF,TGTGCCAGCAGCTTAGCAGGACTCCAGTTCTTC
NA,TRBV28,TRBJ2-1,NA,CASSLGGSYNEQFF,TGTGCCAGCAGTTTGGGCGGGTCCTACAATGAGCAGTTCTTC
NA,TRBV9,TRBJ1-1,NA,CASSVQPRGGTEAFF,TGTGCCAGCAGCGTCCAGCCCAGGGGCGGAACTGAAGCTTTCTTT
NA,TRBV18,TRBJ2-3,NA,CASSPPGHTRGTQYF,TGTGCCAGCTCACCCCCGGGACACACGCGCGGTACGCAGTATTTT
TRBD1,TRBV5-1,TRBJ1-2,few,CASSLATGQGLVGYTF,TGCGCCAGCAGCTTGGCCACGGGACAGGGCCTTGTGGGCTACACCTTC
TRBD2,TRBV6-5,TRBJ2-7,NA,CASSYSLAGAREQYF,TGTGCCAGCAGTTACTCGCTAGCGGGAGCTCGGGAGCAGTACTTC
NA,TRBV28,TRBJ2-7,NA,CASSSITGKSSYEQYF,TGTGCCAGCAGTTCGATAACAGGGAAGAGCTCCTACGAGCAGTACTTC
NA,TRBV2,TRBJ2-7,NA,CASLLGQLLTYEQYF,TGTGCCAGCCTCCTCGGACAGTTATTAACCTACGAGCAGTACTTC
NA,TRBV5-4,TRBJ2-7,NA,CASSLELAGEQYF,TGTGCCAGCAGCTTGGAACTGGCAGGCGAGCAGTACTTC
NA,TRBV27,TRBJ2-7,NA,CASRRDIYEQYF,TGTGCCAGCAGACGTGACATCTACGAGCAGTACTTC
TRBD2,TRBV5-1,TRBJ2-2,NA,CASSSGLAGVEYRTGELFF,TGCGCCAGCAGCTCGGGACTAGCGGGAGTAGAATACCGCACCGGGGAGCTGTTTTTT
TRBD1,TRBV7-7,TRBJ1-4,NA,CASSLPQQGANEKLFF,TGTGCTAGCAGCTTACCCCAACAGGGGGCAAATGAAAAACTGTTTTTT
TRBD2,TRBV6-1,TRBJ2-1,NA,CASSPLGLAGGQQFF,TGTGCCAGCAGTCCTCTCGGACTAGCGGGAGGGCAGCAGTTCTTC
TRBD2,TRBV2,TRBJ2-5,NA,CASSEAGPSGGTQYF,TGTGCCAGCAGTGAAGCTGGTCCTAGCGGGGGGACCCAGTACTTC
TRBD2,TRBV5-6,TRBJ2-1,NA,CAWGFAGEINEQFF,TGTGCCTGGGGCTTTGCGGGAGAGATCAATGAGCAGTTCTTC
TRBD1,TRBV7-8,TRBJ1-2,NA,CASSVVTRTGGDYGYTF,TGTGCCAGCAGCGTAGTAACTCGGACAGGGGGCGACTATGGCTACACCTTC
NA,TRBV13,TRBJ2-7,NA,CASSLDRGQYF,TGTGCCAGCAGCTTAGACCGGGGGCAGTACTTC
NA,TRBV19,TRBJ1-4,NA,CASSSGTRLLNEKLFF,TGTGCCAGTAGCTCCGGGACAAGGCTTTTAAATGAAAAACTGTTTTTT
NA,TRBV5-1,TRBJ2-1,NA,CASSSTGRGSYNEQFF,TGCGCCAGCAGTTCTACAGGGAGAGGATCCTACAATGAGCAGTTCTTC
NA,TRBV2,TRBJ2-1,NA,CASSKSTLPNNEQFF,TGTGCCAGCAGTAAATCCACTTTACCTAACAATGAGCAGTTCTTC
NA,TRBV5-6,TRBJ2-5,NA,CASSLQGAETQYF,TGTGCCAGCAGCCTACAGGGCGCGGAGACCCAGTACTTC
TRBD2,TRBV7-3,TRBJ2-2,NA,CASSRNAGTSLAANTGELFF,TGTGCCAGCAGCCGTAATGCCGGGACTAGCCTGGCTGCGAACACCGGGGAGCTGTTTTTT
TRBD1,TRBV25-1,TRBJ1-2,NA,CASRDRSRDGYTF,TGTGCCAGCAGGGACAGGAGCCGAGATGGCTACACCTTC
NA,TRBV7-2,TRBJ2-2,once,CASSFRVFTGELFF,TGTGCCAGCAGCTTCAGGGTTTTCACCGGGGAGCTGTTTTTT
NA,TRBV7-2,TRBJ1-1,NA,CASSIDGGGTEAFF,TGTGCCAGCAGTATAGACGGGGGGGGAACTGAAGCTTTCTTT
TRBD1,TRBV6-5,TRBJ2-5,NA,CASSPPGQQETQYF,TGTGCCAGCAGTCCCCCGGGACAGCAAGAGACCCAGTACTTC
TRBD1,TRBV27,TRBJ2-2,NA,CASTTGDRTGELFF,TGTGCCAGCACCACAGGGGATCGCACCGGGGAGCTGTTTTTT
NA,TRBV9,TRBJ2-4,once,CASRYLPYSIQYF,TGTGCCAGCAGATATCTCCCCTATAGCATTCAGTACTTC
TRBD1,TRBV5-1,TRBJ1-1,few,CASSLGRGTANTEAFF,TGCGCCAGCAGCTTGGGGAGGGGGACAGCGAACACTGAAGCTTTCTTT
NA,TRBV7-9,TRBJ2-5,NA,CASSLPGQETQYF,TGTGCCAGCAGCCTCCCCGGGCAAGAGACCCAGTACTTC
NA,TRBV7-3,TRBJ2-5,NA,CASSSGVGVQETQYF,TGTGCCAGCAGCTCAGGGGTCGGAGTCCAAGAGACCCAGTACTTC
TRBD2,TRBV15,TRBJ2-3,many,CATSRAGPAGGASTDTQYF,TGTGCCACCAGCAGAGCCGGGCCAGCGGGGGGGGCTAGCACAGATACGCAGTATTTT
NA,TRBV2,TRBJ1-2,NA,CATKRLVGPDGYTF,TGTGCCACGAAGCGGTTGGTGGGTCCCGATGGCTACACCTTC
NA,TRBV28,TRBJ1-1,NA,CASSLTNAAAFF,TGTGCCAGCAGTTTAACAAACGCGGCGGCTTTCTTT
NA,TRBV15,TRBJ2-7,NA,CATSGGSSLSYEQYF,TGTGCCACCAGCGGGGGCTCTAGTCTGTCCTACGAGCAGTACTTC
NA,TRBV9,TRBJ2-2,NA,CASSPGANTGELFF,TGTGCCAGCAGCCCAGGGGCGAACACCGGGGAGCTGTTTTTT
NA,TRBV27,TRBJ2-3,NA,CASSSRLSDTQYF,TGTGCCAGCAGTTCCAGACTCTCAGATACGCAGTATTTT
NA,TRBV4-2,TRBJ2-1,NA,CASSQGVILSYNEQFF,TGTGCCAGCAGCCAAGGAGTGATTCTATCCTACAATGAGCAGTTCTTC